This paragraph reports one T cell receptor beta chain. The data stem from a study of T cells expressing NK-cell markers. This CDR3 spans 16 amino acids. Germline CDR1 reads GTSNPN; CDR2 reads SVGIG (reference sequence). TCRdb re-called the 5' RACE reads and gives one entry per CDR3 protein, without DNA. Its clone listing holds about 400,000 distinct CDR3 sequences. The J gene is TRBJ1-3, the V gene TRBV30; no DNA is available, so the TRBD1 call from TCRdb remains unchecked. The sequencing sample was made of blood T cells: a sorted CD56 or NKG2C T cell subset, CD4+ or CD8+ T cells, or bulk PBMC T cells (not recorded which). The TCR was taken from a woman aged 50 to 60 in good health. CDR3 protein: CAWSVQGGSSGNTIYF.